Sequencing of this T cell receptor (beta chain) was carried out in a study of post-analysis software for immune sequencing data. For the study at large: In terms of disease course, relapsing-remitting, secondary progressive and progressive-relapsing multiple sclerosis were included.

Study conclusions and caveats: Among 5 or 6 TRBV segments more frequent in patients than controls were TRBV5-6, TRBV5-1 and TRBV20-1.

cDNA libraries for TCR beta contained unique molecular identifiers. One entry per CDR3 protein, called by TCRdb with MiXCR from the PCR reads. The repertoire holds about 430,000 distinct CDR3 sequences, with 39% as singletons. V was trimmed by 8 bases and J by 0 bases, leaving 8 bases between them. In germline, CDR1 is MGHDK, CDR2 SYGVNS. CDR3 size: 13 residues. In regard to this clonotype: Its antigen is as yet unknown.

The TCR originated in a girl aged 2-10 years with multiple sclerosis. The chain uses TRBV25-1 and TRBJ2-4; D is uncertain. The specimen sequenced was blood. CDR3 protein: CASFHTAKNIQYF. The DNA for the CDR3 is TGTGCCAGCTTCCACACAGCCAAAAACATTCAGTACTTC.